Each of the 4 T cell receptor beta chains below was sequenced from the same sample in a study of blood T cell repertoires in COVID-19. The repertoire was sequenced with immunoSEQ multiplex PCR; TCRdb's copy has only in-frame clones and lacks some. In the table there are 120,000 to 150,000 clones, 70% to 80% of which are singletons. The sequencing sample was made of peripheral blood. The source is a man aged 50 to 59 with acute or convalescent COVID-19.

The chain employs TRBV27 and TRBJ2-7; D may be TRBD1 (6 bases). This CDR3 is built from 13 residues. Germline V gene sequence: CDR1 MNHEY, CDR2 SMNVEV (reference sequence). Trimming pared 6 bases from V and 2 bases from J, leaving 11 bases between. The CDR3 sequence: CASSLGGPYEQYF. The CDR3 DNA sequence: TGTGCCAGCAGCCTAGGGGGACCCTACGAGCAGTACTTC.

The V call is TRBV21-1, the J call TRBJ1-4. TRBV21-1 is recorded as a pseudogene. CDR3 length: 14 residues. For the CDR3, the DNA is TGTGCCAGCACCGGGAGTGGGGCTAAAGAAAAACTGTTTTTT. Protein: CASTGSGAKEKLFF.

The chain recombines TRBV15 with TRBJ2-2, with D uncertain. Trimming took off 0 bases at V and 1 base at J, with 3 bases between the two ends. Germline CDR1 reads LNHNV; CDR2 reads YYDKDF (reference sequence). The CDR3 runs to 14 residues. In nucleotides, the CDR3 is TGTGCCACCAGCAGAGACCGGAACACCGGGGAGCTGTTTTTT. Translation: CATSRDRNTGELFF.

The chain joins TRBV12-3 or TRBV12-4 to TRBJ2-7; 7 bases map to TRBD1. V trimming: 8 bases; J trimming: 3 bases; junction bases outside the gene matches: 4. The CDR3 spans 12 residues. The CDR3 nucleotides are TGTGCCAGCGGACAGGTAGACTACGAGCAGTACTTC. Residues: CASGQVDYEQYF.